This T cell receptor beta chain emerged from a study of blood T cell repertoires in COVID-19. V was shortened by 5 bases and J by 1 base, with 8 bases between the two germline ends. This CDR3 is built from 13 residues. Authors' analysis steps: Researchers report that nucleated cell counts were estimated from reference gene primer amplification. Only in-frame clones appear in the TCRdb table, and some are missing; sequencing was by immunoSEQ multiplex PCR. Clone size and V and J calls were adopted from that table, with D and trimming inferred from the DNA. The table lists roughly 240,000 clones, around 88% of them singletons. Living in 24 US areas, the participants were between 18 and 89 years of age. Participants' own reports of clinical history determined their cohort assignment. Two consecutive negative NP/OP PCR tests, clearance, or resolved symptoms defined Cohort 3 recovery.

Sequenced sample: PBMCs or T cells enriched from blood (not recorded which). The sequence derives from a woman in her forties or fifties who had recovered from COVID-19. The V and J genes are TRBV12-3 or TRBV12-4 and TRBJ1-1, with D tentatively TRBD1 (5 bases). CDR3 DNA: TGTGCCAGCAGTCGAAGGGGGAACACTGAAGCTTTCTTT. It is translated as CASSRRGNTEAFF.